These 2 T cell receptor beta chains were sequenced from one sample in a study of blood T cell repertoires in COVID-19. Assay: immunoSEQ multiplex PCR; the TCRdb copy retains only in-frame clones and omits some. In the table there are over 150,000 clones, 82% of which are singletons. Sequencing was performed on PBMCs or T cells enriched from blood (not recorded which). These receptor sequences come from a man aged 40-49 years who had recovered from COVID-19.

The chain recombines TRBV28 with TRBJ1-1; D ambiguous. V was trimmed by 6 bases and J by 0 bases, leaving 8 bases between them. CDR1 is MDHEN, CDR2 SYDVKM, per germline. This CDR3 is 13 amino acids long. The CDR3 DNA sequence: TGTGCCAGCAGGGCGACTGTGAACACTGAAGCTTTCTTT. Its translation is CASRATVNTEAFF.

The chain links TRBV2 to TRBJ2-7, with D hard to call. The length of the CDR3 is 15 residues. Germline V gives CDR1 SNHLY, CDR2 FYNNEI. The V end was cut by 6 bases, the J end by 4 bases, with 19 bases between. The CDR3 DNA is TGTGCCAGCAGACTAACTGCATTCCCCCCTTACGAGCAGTACGTC. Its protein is CASRLTAFPPYEQYV.